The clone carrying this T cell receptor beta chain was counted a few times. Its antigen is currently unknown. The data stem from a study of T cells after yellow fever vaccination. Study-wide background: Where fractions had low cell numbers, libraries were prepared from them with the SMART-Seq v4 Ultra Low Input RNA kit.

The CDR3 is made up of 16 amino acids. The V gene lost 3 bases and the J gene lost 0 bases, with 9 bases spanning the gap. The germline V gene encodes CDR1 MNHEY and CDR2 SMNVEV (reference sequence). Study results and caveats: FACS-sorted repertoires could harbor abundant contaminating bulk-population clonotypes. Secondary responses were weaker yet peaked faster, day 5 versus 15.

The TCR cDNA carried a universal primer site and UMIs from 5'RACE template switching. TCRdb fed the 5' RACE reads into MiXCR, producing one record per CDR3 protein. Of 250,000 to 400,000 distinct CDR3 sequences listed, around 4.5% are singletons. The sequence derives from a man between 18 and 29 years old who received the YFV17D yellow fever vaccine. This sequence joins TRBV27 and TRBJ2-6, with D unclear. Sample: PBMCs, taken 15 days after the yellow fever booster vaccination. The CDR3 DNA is TGTGCCAGCAGTTTGATGGCTAGCTCTGGGGCCAACGTCCTGACTTTC. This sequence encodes CASSLMASSGANVLTF.